One sample yielded the 5 T cell receptor beta chains listed below, sequenced in a study of post-analysis software for immune sequencing data (dated by TCRdb to about 2015). The investigation overall reported the following: About 5 TRBV segments, including TRBV5-6, TRBV5-1 and TRBV20-1, were significantly more frequent in patients than controls.

Library construction relied on PCR. The instrument given in TCRdb is Illumina HiSeq 2500. Unique molecular identifiers were incorporated into TCR beta cDNA libraries to reduce PCR and sequencing biases. The public reads were run again by TCRdb, first through fastp at Q25 and then through MiXCR, and only productive beta chains were kept. Rows merge per CDR3 protein into single entries with the most common DNA and genes. The sample data list approximately 630,000 distinct CDR3 sequences, and roughly three fifths of these were observed just once. In total, the top ten clones hold 10% to 12% of the sample. Antigens of these TCRs are unknown. The sample taken for sequencing was blood. The source of these receptors is a girl aged 2 to 9 with multiple sclerosis.

V gene TRBV14 combines with J gene TRBJ1-4; D uncertain. Per the germline V gene, CDR1 is SGHDN and CDR2 is FVKESK. With 0 bases removed from V and 8 bases from J, the gap between germline ends came to 13 bases. CDR3 length: 15 amino acids. Written as DNA, the CDR3 is TGTGCCAGCAGCCAAGATTGGAGGGCTGAGGAAAAACTGTTTTTT. Protein sequence: CASSQDWRAEEKLFF.

The chain uses TRBV29-1 and TRBJ1-2; D remains unclear. The CDR3 consists of 11 residues. Per germline, CDR1 SQVTM and CDR2 ANQGSEA. V was pared by 2 bases and J by 10 bases, with 11 bases between. CDR3 residues: CSVEWAGTYTF. DNA for the CDR3: TGCAGCGTTGAATGGGCCGGCACCTACACCTTC.

The J gene is TRBJ1-2, the V gene TRBV6-2 or TRBV6-3, with D unclear. The germline gives CDR1 MNHEY, CDR2 SVGEGT. The CDR3 is 12 residues long. The ends were cut back, 2 bases at V and 3 bases at J, with 4 bases in the middle. CDR3: CASSYTYYGYTF. The CDR3 bases are TGTGCCAGCAGTTACACATACTATGGCTACACCTTC.

V usage is TRBV20-1 and J usage is TRBJ2-7; tentative D call: TRBD1 (5 bases). V was clipped by 3 bases and J by 0 bases, with 12 bases between them. CDR3 size: 14 residues. CDR1 and CDR2 from the germline V gene are DFQATT and SNEGSKA (reference sequence). The CDR3 DNA follows: TGCAGTGCTAGTCCTACAGGTTTCTCCTACGAGCAGTACTTC. It yields the protein CSASPTGFSYEQYF.

The V gene is TRBV4-2, the J gene TRBJ1-1; no clear D gene. There are 13 residues in the CDR3. The V end lost 0 bases, the J end lost 11 bases, and 13 bases lay between the germline ends. The germline CDR1 and CDR2 sequences are LGHNA and YNFKEQ. The CDR3 DNA follows: TGTGCCAGCAGCCAAGACGGGATCTCAGAGGCTTTCTTT. Amino acids: CASSQDGISEAFF.